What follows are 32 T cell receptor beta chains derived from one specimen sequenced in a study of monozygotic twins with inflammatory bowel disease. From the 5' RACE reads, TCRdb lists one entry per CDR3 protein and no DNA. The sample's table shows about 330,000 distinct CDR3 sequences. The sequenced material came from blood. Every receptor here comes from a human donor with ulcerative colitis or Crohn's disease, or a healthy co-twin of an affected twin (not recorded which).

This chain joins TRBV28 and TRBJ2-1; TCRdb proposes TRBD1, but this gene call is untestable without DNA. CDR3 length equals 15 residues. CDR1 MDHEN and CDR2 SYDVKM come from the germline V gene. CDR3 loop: CASGPGEGSYNEQFF. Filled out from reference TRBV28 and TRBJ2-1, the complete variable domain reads DVKVTQSSRYLVKRTGEKVFLECVQDMDHENMFWYRQDPGLGLRLIYFSYDVKMKEKGDIPEGYSVSREKKERFSLILESASTNQTSMYLCASGPGEGSYNEQFFGPGTRLTVL.

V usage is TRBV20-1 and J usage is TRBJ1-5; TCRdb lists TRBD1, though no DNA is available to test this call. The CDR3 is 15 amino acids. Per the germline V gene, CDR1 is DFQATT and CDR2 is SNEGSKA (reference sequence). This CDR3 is CSAVVGGTGDQPQHF.

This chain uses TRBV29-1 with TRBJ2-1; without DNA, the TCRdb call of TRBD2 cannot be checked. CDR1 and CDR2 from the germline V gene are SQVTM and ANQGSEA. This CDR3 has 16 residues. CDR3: CSVEEAGVGSYNEQFF.

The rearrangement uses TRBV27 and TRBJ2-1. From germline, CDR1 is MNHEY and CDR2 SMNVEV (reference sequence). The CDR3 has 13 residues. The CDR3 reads CASSLSHGNEQFF.

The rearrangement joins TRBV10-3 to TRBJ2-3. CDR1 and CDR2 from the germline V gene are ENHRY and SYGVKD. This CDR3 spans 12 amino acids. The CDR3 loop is CAIGTSTDTQYF.

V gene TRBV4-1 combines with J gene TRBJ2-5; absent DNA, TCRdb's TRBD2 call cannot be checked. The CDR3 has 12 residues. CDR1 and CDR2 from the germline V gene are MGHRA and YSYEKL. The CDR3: CASTRDFETQYF.

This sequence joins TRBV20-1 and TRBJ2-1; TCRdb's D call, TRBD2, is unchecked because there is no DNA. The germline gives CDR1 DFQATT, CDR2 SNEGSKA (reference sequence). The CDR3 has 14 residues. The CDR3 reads CSASTSGGAGEQFF.

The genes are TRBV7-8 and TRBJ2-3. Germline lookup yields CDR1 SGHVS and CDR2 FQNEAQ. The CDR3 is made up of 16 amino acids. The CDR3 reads CASSLVEGMGPDTQYF.

This chain's CDR3 is CSARGQVQETQYF. This chain links TRBV20-1 with TRBJ2-5; TCRdb gives TRBD1 as the D gene, but with no DNA this cannot be confirmed. CDR3 length equals 13 residues. The germline gives CDR1 DFQATT, CDR2 SNEGSKA (reference sequence).

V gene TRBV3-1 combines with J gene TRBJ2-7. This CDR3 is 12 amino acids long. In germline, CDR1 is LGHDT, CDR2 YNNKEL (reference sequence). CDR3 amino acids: CASSHTTYEQYF.

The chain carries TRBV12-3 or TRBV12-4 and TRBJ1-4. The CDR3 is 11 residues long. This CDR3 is CASSLNEKLFF.

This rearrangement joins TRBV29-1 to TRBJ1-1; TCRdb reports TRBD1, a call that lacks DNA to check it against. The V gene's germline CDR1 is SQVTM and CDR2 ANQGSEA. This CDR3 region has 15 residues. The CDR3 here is CSVEDWEGLGTEAFF.

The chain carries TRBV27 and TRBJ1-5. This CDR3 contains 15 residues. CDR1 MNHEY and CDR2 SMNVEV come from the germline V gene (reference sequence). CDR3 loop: CASSTAAYSNQPQHF.

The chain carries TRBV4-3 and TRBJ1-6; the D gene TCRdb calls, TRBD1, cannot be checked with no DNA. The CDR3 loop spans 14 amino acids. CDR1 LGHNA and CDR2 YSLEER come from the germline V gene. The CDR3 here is CASSYRGYNSPLHF.

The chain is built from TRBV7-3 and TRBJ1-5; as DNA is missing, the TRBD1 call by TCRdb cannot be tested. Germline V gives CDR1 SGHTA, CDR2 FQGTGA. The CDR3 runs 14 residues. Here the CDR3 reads CASSPQGFNQPQHF.

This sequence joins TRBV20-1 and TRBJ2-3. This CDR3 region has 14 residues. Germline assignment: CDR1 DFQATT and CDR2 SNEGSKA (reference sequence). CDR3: CSALSATVPDTQYF.

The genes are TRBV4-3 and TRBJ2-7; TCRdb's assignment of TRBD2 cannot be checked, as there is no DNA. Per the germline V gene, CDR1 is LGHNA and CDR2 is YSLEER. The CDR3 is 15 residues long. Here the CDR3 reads CASSQERVPAYEQYF.

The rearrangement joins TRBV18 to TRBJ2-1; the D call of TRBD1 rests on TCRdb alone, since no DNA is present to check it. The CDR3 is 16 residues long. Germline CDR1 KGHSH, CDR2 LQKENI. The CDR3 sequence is CASSPLRRGSYNEQFF. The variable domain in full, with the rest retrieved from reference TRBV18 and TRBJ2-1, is NAGVMQNPRHLVRRRGQEARLRCSPMKGHSHVYWYRQLPEEGLKFMVYLQKENIIDESGMPKERFSAEFPKEGPSILRIQQVVRGDSAAYFCASSPLRRGSYNEQFFGPGTRLTVL.

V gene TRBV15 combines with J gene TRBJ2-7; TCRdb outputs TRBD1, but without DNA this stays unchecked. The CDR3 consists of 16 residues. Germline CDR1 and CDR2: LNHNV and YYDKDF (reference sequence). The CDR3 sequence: CATSSRFFLGVYEQYF.

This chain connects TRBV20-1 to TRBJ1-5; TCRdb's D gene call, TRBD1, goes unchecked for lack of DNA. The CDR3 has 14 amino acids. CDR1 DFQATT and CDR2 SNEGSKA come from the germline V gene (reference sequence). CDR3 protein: CSARPRGGDQPQHF.

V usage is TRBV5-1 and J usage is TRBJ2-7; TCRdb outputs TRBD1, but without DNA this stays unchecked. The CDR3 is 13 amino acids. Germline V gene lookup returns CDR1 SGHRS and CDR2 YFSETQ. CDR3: CASRDRVSYEQYF. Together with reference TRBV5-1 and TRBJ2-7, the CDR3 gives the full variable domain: KAGVTQTPRYLIKTRGQQVTLSCSPISGHRSVSWYQQTPGQGLQFLFEYFSETQRNKGNFPGRFSGRQFSNSRSEMNVSTLELGDSALYLCASRDRVSYEQYFGPGTRLTVT.

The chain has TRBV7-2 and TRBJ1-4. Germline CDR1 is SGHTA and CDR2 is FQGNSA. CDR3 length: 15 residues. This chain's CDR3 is CASSRGTKGDEKLFF. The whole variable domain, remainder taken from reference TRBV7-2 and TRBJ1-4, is GAGVSQSPSNKVTEKGKDVELRCDPISGHTALYWYRQSLGQGLEFLIYFQGNSAPDKSGLPSDRFSAERTGGSVSTLTIQRTQQEDSAVYLCASSRGTKGDEKLFFGSGTQLSVL.

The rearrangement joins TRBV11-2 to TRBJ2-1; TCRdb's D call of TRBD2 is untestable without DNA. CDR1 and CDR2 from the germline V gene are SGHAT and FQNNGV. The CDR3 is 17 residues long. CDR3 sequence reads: CASRNLLWREIGNEQFF.

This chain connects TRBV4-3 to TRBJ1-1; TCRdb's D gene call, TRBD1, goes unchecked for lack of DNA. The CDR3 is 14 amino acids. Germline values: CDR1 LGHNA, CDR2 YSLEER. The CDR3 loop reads CASTLDRGNTEAFF.

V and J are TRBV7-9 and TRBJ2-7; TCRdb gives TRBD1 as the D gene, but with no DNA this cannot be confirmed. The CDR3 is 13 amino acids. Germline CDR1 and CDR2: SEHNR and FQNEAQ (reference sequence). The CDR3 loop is CASSLASGIEQYF.

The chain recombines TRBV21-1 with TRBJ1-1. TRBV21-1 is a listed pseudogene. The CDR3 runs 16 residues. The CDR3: CASSETGGGNLTEAFF.

CDR3: CSGVVLGNQPQHF. This chain uses TRBV20-1 with TRBJ1-5. This CDR3 has 13 residues. Germline assignment: CDR1 DFQATT and CDR2 SNEGSKA (reference sequence).

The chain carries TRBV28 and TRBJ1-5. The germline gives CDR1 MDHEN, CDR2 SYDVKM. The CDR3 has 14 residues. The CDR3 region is CASSHRQGDQPQHF.

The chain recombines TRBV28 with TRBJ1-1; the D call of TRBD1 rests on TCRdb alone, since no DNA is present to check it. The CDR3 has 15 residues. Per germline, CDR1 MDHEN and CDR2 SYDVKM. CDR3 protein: CASRPRQGYATEAFF.

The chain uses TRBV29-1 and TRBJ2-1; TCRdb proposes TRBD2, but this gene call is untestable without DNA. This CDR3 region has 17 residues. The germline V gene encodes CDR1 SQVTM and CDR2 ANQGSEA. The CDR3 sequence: CSVDPFGTSGSTVEQFF.

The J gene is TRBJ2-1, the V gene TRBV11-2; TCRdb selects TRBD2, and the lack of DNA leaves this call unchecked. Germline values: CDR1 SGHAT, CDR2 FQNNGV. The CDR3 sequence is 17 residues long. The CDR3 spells CASSLVFLAGAYNEQFF.

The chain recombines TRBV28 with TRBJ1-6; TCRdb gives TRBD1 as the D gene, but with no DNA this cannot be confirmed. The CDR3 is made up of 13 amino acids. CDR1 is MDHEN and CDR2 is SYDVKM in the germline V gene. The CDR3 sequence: CASSSGYNSPLHF.